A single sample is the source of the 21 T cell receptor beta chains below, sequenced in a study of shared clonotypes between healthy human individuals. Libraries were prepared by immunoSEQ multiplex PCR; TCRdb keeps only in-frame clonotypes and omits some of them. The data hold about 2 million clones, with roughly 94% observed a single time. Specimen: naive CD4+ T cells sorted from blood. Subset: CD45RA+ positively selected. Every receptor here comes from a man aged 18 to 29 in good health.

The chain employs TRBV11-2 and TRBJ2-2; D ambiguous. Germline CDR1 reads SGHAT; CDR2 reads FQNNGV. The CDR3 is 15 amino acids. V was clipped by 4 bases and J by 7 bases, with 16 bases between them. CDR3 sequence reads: CASSSSVGVFGELFF. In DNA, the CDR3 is TGTGCCAGCAGCTCGTCAGTAGGCGTCTTCGGGGAGCTGTTTTTT. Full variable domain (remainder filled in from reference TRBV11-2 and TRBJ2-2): EAGVAQSPRYKIIEKRQSVAFWCNPISGHATLYWYQQILGQGPKLLIQFQNNGVVDDSQLPKDRFSAERLKGVDSTLKIQPAKLEDSAVYLCASSSSVGVFGELFFGEGSRLTVL.

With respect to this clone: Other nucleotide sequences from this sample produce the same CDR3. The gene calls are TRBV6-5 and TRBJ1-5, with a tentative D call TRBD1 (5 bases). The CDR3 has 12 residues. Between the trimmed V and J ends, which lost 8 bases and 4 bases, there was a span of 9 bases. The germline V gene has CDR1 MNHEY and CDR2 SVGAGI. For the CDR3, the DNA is TGTGCCAGCGCGGGGCCTAATCAGCCCCAGCATTTT. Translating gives CASAGPNQPQHF.

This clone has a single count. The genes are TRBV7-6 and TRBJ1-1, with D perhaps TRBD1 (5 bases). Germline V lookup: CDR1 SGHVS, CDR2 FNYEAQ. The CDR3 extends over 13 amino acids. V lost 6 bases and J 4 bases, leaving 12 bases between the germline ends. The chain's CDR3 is CASSPWGGTEAFF. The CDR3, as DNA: TGTGCCAGCAGTCCCTGGGGGGGCACTGAAGCTTTCTTT.

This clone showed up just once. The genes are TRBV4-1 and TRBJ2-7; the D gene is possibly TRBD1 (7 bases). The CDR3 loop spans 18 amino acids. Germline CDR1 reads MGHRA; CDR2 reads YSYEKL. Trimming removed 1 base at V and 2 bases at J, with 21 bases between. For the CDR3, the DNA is TGCGCCAGCAGCCAAGCTGGAGGGGGCAACCCTGGGCCCTACGAGCAGTACTTC. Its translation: CASSQAGGGNPGPYEQYF.

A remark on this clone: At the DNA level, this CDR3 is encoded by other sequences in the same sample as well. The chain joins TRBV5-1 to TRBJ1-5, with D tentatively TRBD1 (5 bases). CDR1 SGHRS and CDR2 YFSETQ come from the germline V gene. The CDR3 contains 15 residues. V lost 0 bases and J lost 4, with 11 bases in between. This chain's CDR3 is CASSLDGAGNQPQHF. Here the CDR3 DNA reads TGCGCCAGCAGCTTGGACGGGGCGGGAAATCAGCCCCAGCATTTT. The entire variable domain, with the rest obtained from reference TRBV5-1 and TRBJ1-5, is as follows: KAGVTQTPRYLIKTRGQQVTLSCSPISGHRSVSWYQQTPGQGLQFLFEYFSETQRNKGNFPGRFSGRQFSNSRSEMNVSTLELGDSALYLCASSLDGAGNQPQHFGDGTRLSIL.

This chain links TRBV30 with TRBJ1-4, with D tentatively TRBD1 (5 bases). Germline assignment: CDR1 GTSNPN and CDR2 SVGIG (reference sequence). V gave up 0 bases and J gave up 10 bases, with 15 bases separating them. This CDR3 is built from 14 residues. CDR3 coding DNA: TGTGCCTGGAGTGTTCAGGGCGAAAGTGTAAAACTGTTTTTT. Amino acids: CAWSVQGESVKLFF.

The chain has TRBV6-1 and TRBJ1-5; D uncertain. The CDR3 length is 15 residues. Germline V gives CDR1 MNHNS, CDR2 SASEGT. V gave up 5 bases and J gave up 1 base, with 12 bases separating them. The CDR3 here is CASSPYNRSNQPQHF. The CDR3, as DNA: TGTGCCAGCAGTCCTTATAATCGGAGCAATCAGCCCCAGCATTTT.

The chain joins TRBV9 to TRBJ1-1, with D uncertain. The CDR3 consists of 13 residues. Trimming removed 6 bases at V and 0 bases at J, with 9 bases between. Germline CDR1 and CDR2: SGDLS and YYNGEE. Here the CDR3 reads CASTNAVNTEAFF. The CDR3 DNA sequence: TGTGCCAGCACCAACGCAGTGAACACTGAAGCTTTCTTT.

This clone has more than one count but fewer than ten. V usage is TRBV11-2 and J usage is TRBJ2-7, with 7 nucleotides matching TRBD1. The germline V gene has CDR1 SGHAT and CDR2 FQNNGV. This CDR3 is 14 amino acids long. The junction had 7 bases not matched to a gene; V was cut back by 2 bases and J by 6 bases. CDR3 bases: TGTGCCAGCAGCTTACTCGAACAGGGGAGCGAGCAGTACTTC. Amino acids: CASSLLEQGSEQYF.

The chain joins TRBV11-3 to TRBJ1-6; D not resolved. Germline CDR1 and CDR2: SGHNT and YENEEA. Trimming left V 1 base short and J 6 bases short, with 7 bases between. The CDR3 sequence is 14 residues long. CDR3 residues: CASSLVSGNSPLHF. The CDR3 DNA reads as TGTGCCAGCAGCTTAGTTTCAGGTAATTCACCCCTCCACTTT.

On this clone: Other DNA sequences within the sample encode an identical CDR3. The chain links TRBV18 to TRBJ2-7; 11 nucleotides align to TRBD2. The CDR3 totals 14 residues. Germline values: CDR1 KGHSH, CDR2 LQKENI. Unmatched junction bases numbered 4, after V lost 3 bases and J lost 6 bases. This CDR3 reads CASSPGLAGGEQYF. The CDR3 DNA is TGTGCCAGCTCACCTGGGCTAGCGGGAGGCGAGCAGTACTTC.

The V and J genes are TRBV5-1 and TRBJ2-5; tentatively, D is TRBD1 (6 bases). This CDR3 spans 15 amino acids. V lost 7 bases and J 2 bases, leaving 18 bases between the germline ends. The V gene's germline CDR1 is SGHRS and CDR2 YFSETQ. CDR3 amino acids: CASGNGWDKQETQYF. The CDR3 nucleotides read TGCGCCAGCGGCAACGGATGGGACAAACAAGAGACCCAGTACTTC.

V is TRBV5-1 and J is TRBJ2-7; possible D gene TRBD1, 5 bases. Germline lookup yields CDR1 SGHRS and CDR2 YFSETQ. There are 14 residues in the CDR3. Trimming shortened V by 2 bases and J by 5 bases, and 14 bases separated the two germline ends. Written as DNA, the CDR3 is TGCGCCAGCAGCTTAGGGGCGCCAGTGGACGAGCAGTACTTC. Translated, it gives CASSLGAPVDEQYF.

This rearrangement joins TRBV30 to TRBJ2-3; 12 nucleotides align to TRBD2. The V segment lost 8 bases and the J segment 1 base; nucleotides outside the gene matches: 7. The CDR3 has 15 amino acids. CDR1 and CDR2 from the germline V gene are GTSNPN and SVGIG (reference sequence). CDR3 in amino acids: CAGLAGGKGTDTQYF. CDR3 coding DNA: TGTGCCGGCCTAGCGGGGGGGAAGGGCACAGATACGCAGTATTTT.

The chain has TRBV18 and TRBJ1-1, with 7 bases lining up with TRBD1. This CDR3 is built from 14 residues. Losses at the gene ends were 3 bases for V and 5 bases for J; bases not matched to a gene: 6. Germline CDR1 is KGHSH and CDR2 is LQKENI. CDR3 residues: CASSPQGVRTEAFF. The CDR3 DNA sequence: TGTGCCAGCTCACCTCAGGGGGTAAGGACTGAAGCTTTCTTT. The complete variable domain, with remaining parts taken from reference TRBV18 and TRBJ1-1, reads NAGVMQNPRHLVRRRGQEARLRCSPMKGHSHVYWYRQLPEEGLKFMVYLQKENIIDESGMPKERFSAEFPKEGPSILRIQQVVRGDSAAYFCASSPQGVRTEAFFGQGTRLTVV.

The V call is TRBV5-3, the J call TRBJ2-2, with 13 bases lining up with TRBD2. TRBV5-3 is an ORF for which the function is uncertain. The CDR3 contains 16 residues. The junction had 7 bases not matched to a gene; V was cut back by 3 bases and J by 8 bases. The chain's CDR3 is CARSWGLAGRPGELFF. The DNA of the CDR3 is TGTGCCAGAAGCTGGGGACTAGCGGGGCGTCCGGGGGAGCTGTTTTTT.

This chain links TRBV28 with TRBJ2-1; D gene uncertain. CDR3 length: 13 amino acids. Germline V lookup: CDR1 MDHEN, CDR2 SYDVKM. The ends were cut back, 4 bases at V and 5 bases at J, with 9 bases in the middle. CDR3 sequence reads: CASSSRTHNEQFF. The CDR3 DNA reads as TGTGCCAGCAGTTCCCGAACTCACAATGAGCAGTTCTTC. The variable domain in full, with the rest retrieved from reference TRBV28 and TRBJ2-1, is DVKVTQSSRYLVKRTGEKVFLECVQDMDHENMFWYRQDPGLGLRLIYFSYDVKMKEKGDIPEGYSVSREKKERFSLILESASTNQTSMYLCASSSRTHNEQFFGPGTRLTVL.

CDR3 nucleotide sequence: TGTGCCAGCAGCTCGAGCGGGAGCTCCTACAATGAGCAGTTCTTC. Protein sequence: CASSSSGSSYNEQFF. This sequence joins TRBV11-3 and TRBJ2-1, with 8 positions matching TRBD2. Germline V lookup: CDR1 SGHNT, CDR2 YENEEA. This CDR3 region has 15 residues. With 4 bases clipped from V and 0 bases from J, the junction kept 2 bases outside the gene matches.

The CDR3 coding sequence is TGTGCCAGCAGTGTGGAGGGGAGTGGGTCCTACAATGAGCAGTTCTTC. This codes for CASSVEGSGSYNEQFF. The genes are TRBV6-1 and TRBJ2-1; maybe TRBD2 (6 bases). Per the germline V gene, CDR1 is MNHNS and CDR2 is SASEGT. Trimming stripped 4 bases from V and 1 base from J, with 14 bases between. This CDR3 has 16 amino acids.

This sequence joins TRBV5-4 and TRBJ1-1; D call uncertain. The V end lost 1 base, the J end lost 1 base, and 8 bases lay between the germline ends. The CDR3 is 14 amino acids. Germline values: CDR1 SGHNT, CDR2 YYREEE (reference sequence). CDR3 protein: CASSLSRPNTEAFF. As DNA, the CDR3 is TGTGCCAGCAGCTTGTCCAGGCCGAACACTGAAGCTTTCTTT.

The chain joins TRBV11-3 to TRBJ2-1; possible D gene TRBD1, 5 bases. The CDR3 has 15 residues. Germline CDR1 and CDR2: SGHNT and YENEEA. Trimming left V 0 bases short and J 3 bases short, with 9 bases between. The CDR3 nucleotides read TGTGCCAGCAGCTTAGAAGGGGCACTCTACAATGAGCAGTTCTTC. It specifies CASSLEGALYNEQFF.